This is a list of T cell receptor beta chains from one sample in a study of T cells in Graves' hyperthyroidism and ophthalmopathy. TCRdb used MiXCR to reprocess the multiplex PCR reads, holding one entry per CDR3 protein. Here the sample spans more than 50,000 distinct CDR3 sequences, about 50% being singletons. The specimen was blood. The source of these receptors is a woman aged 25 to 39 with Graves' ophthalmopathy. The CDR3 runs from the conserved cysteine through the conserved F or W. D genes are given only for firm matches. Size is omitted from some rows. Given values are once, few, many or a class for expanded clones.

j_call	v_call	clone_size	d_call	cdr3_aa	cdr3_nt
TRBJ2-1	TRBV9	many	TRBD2	CASSVVSSGDPYNEQFF	TGTGCCAGCAGCGTAGTGTCTAGCGGGGATCCTTACAATGAGCAGTTCTTC
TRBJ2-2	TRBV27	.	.	CASSLRALENGELFF	TGTGCCAGCAGTCTCCGGGCCCTGGAAAACGGGGAGCTGTTTTTT
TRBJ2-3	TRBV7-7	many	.	CASSLGGTTDTQYF	TGTGCTAGCAGCTTAGGCGGCACCACAGATACGCAGTATTTT
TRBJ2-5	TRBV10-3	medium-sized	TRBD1	CAISGGTARETQYF	TGTGCCATCAGTGGGGGGACAGCGCGGGAGACCCAGTACTTC
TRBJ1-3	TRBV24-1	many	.	CATSDPTGSGNTIYF	TGTGCCACCAGTGATCCTACAGGCTCTGGAAACACCATATATTTT
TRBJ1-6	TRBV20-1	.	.	CSAGGGSPLHF	TGCAGTGCTGGGGGGGGTTCACCCCTCCACTTT
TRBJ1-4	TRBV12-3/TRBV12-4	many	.	CASRTNEKLFF	TGTGCCAGCAGAACTAATGAAAAACTGTTTTTT
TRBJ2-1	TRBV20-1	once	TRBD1	CSARDLWDSYNEQFF	TGCAGTGCTAGAGATCTTTGGGACAGCTACAATGAGCAGTTCTTC
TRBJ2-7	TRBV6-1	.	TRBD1	CASRRDRGYEQYF	TGTGCCAGCAGAAGGGACAGGGGCTACGAGCAGTACTTC
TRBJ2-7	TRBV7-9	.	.	CASSGGRTNTGEQYF	TGTGCCAGCAGCGGGGGACGGACGAACACCGGGGAGCAGTACTTC
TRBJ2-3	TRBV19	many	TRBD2	CASSSRTSGNTDTQYF	TGTGCCAGTAGTTCCCGGACTAGCGGGAACACAGATACGCAGTATTTT
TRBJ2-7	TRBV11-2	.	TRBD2	CASSLDPSGSSGEQYF	TGTGCCAGCAGCTTAGATCCTAGCGGGAGTTCCGGGGAGCAGTACTTC
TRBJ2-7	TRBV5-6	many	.	CASSAGLAAYEQYF	TGTGCCAGCAGCGCCGGACTGGCGGCCTACGAGCAGTACTTC
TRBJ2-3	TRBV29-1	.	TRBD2	CSVPSGYTDTQYF	TGCAGTGTCCCTAGCGGGTACACAGATACGCAGTATTTT
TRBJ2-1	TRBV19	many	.	CASSIAAGGPYNEQFF	TGTGCCAGTAGTATAGCCGCCGGCGGACCCTACAATGAGCAGTTCTTC
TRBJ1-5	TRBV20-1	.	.	CSARLGNQPQHF	TGCAGTGCTAGATTGGGTAATCAGCCCCAGCATTTT
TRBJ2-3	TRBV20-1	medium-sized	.	CSAPTPTDTQYF	TGCAGTGCTCCAACCCCCACAGATACGCAGTATTTT
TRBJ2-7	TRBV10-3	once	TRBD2	CAISDLGTSGRQGEQYF	TGTGCCATCAGTGACCTTGGGACTAGCGGGAGGCAAGGGGAGCAGTACTTC
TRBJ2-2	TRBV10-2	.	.	CANSDWTNIGTGELFF	TGCGCCAACAGCGATTGGACTAATATAGGTACCGGGGAGCTGTTTTTT
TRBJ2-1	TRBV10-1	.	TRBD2	CASSEQRGKVGEQFF	TGCGCCAGCAGTGAGCAGCGGGGCAAGGTGGGTGAGCAGTTCTTC
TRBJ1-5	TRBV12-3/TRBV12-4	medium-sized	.	CASSLVGARDQPQHF	TGTGCCAGCAGTTTAGTGGGAGCACGAGATCAGCCCCAGCATTTT
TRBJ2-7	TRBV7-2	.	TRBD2	CASSHGTSGSHYEQYF	TGTGCCAGCAGCCACGGGACTAGCGGGAGCCATTACGAGCAGTACTTC
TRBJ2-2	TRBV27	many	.	CASSLKGNRELFF	TGTGCCAGCAGTTTAAAAGGTAATAGGGAGCTGTTTTTT
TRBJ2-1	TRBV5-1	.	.	CTSSLAGESSYNEQFF	TGCACCAGCAGCTTGGCAGGCGAGAGCTCCTACAATGAGCAGTTCTTC
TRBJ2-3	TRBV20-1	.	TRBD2	CSAREPGLHNEQYF	TGCAGTGCTAGAGAGCCGGGACTACACAATGAGCAGTATTTT
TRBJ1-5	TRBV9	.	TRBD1	CASSVRGGRESPQHF	TGTGCCAGCAGCGTGAGAGGGGGCAGGGAATCACCCCAGCATTTT
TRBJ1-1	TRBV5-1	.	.	CASSLTGPMNTEAFF	TGCGCCAGCAGCTTGACAGGTCCCATGAACACTGAAGCTTTCTTT
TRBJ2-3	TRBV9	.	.	CASSVAPQAVDTQYF	TGTGCCAGCAGCGTAGCGCCTCAAGCCGTAGATACGCAGTATTTT
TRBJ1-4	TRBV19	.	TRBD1	CAPRGGQLNEKLFF	TGTGCCCCCCGAGGGGGACAGCTTAATGAAAAACTGTTTTTT
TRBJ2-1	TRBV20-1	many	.	CSARDLGELYNEQFF	TGCAGTGCTAGAGATCTGGGGGAGCTCTACAATGAGCAGTTCTTC
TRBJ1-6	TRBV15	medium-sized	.	CATSRDRGVYNSPLHF	TGTGCCACCAGCAGAGACCGGGGTGTCTATAATTCACCCCTCCACTTT
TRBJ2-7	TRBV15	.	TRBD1	CATSSRQGIGYEQYF	TGTGCCACCAGCAGCAGACAGGGTATCGGGTACGAGCAGTACTTC
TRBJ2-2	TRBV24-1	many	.	CATSDFRAPNTGELFF	TGTGCCACCAGTGATTTTAGGGCCCCGAACACCGGGGAGCTGTTTTTT
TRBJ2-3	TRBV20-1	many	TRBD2	CSASRPAGETDTQYF	TGCAGTGCTAGTAGACCAGCGGGAGAAACAGATACGCAGTATTTT
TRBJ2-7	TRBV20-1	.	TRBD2	CSARGGSHEQYF	TGCAGTGCTAGGGGCGGGAGCCACGAGCAGTACTTC
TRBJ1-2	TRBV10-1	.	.	CASSERSDNAYYGYTF	TGCGCCAGCAGTGAAAGGTCCGACAATGCTTACTATGGCTACACCTTC
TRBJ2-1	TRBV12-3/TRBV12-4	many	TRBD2	CASTPGSGRDNEQFF	TGTGCCAGCACCCCAGGTAGCGGGAGAGACAATGAGCAGTTCTTC
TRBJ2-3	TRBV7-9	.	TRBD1	CASSPTGQGSDTQYF	TGTGCCAGCAGCCCCACGGGACAGGGGTCAGATACGCAGTATTTT
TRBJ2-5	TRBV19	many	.	CASNNPRAGTGQETQYF	TGTGCCAGTAACAACCCCAGGGCGGGAACGGGCCAAGAGACCCAGTACTTC
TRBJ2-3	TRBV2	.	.	CASFQTDTQYF	TGTGCCAGCTTTCAGACAGATACGCAGTATTTT
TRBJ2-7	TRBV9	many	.	CASSASPGDSYEQYF	TGTGCCAGCAGCGCATCCCCCGGGGACTCCTACGAGCAGTACTTC
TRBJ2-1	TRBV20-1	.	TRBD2	CSAWAGGPSNEQFF	TGCAGCGCGTGGGCGGGAGGGCCTTCCAATGAGCAGTTCTTC
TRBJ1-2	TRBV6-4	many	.	CASSDSVSGYTF	TGTGCCAGCAGTGACTCGGTGTCTGGCTACACCTTC
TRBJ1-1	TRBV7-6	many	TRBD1	CASSTSGTGGAITEAFF	TGTGCCAGCAGCACCTCCGGGACAGGGGGCGCTATCACTGAAGCTTTCTTT
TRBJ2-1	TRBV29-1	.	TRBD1	CGVSGTVSYNEQFF	TGCGGCGTTTCCGGGACAGTCTCCTACAATGAGCAGTTCTTC
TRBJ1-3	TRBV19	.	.	CASIFGNTIYF	TGTGCCAGTATCTTTGGAAACACCATATATTTT